One and the same sample provided the 11 T cell receptor beta chains below, sequenced in a study of T cell responses to AZD1222 COVID-19 vaccine. Sequencing was performed with immunoSEQ multiplex PCR; in TCRdb, only in-frame clones are kept and a portion is missing. Here the sample spans roughly 200,000 clones, approximately 92% being singletons. The input for sequencing was peripheral blood, taken on day 0 of AZD1222 vaccination. The source of these receptors is an adult in good health.

This chain links TRBV11-3 with TRBJ1-2; D is undetermined. Germline values: CDR1 SGHNT, CDR2 YENEEA. Trimming left V 1 base short and J 6 bases short, with 18 bases between. This CDR3 has 16 amino acids. The CDR3 protein is CASSLVDLSGQHGYTF. The DNA for the CDR3 is TGTGCCAGCAGCTTAGTCGATTTGTCAGGTCAACATGGCTACACCTTC.

The gene calls are TRBV5-6 and TRBJ1-1; 7 nucleotides align to TRBD1. Trimming at V came to 4 bases and at J to 4 bases, leaving 4 bases not matched to a gene. The CDR3 has 13 residues. Germline lookup yields CDR1 SGHDT and CDR2 YYEEEE. The DNA for the CDR3 is TGTGCCAGCAGCCAGCCAGGGGGCACTGAAGCTTTCTTT. It yields the protein CASSQPGGTEAFF.

In its sample, this clone was seen many times. The rearrangement joins TRBV6-1 to TRBJ1-3; D gene unclear. CDR3 length: 16 residues. Trimming shortened V by 0 bases and J by 0 bases, and 9 bases separated the two germline ends. Germline lookup yields CDR1 MNHNS and CDR2 SASEGT. Here the CDR3 reads CASSEAPGDSGNTIYF. DNA for the CDR3: TGTGCCAGCAGTGAAGCGCCTGGGGACTCTGGAAACACCATATATTTT.

This rearrangement joins TRBV4-1 to TRBJ1-5, with TRBD1 identical over 9 bases. V was clipped by 4 bases and J by 6 bases; unmatched bases: 10. In germline, CDR1 is MGHRA, CDR2 YSYEKL. The CDR3 has 16 residues. The CDR3 sequence is CASSRIVQGAAQPQHF. In DNA form, the CDR3 reads TGCGCCAGCAGCCGCATTGTACAGGGGGCGGCTCAGCCCCAGCATTTT.

The chain couples TRBV11-2 to TRBJ1-3; D call uncertain. Trimming stripped 5 bases from V and 0 bases from J, with 8 bases between. This CDR3 spans 14 amino acids. The germline CDR1 and CDR2 sequences are SGHAT and FQNNGV. CDR3 residues: CASSKPLSGNTIYF. The CDR3 nucleotides are TGTGCCAGCAGCAAACCCCTCTCTGGAAACACCATATATTTT.

V gene TRBV30 combines with J gene TRBJ1-5; D ambiguous. This CDR3 spans 13 amino acids. Germline loops: CDR1 GTSNPN, CDR2 SVGIG (reference sequence). With 2 bases removed from V and 5 bases from J, the gap between germline ends came to 10 bases. CDR3 DNA sequence: TGTGCCTGGAGTCCGGGAGACCATCAGCCCCAGCATTTT. Encoded protein: CAWSPGDHQPQHF. The variable domain in full, completed from reference TRBV30 and TRBJ1-5, reads SQTIHQWPATLVQPVGSPLSLECTVEGTSNPNLYWYRQAAGRGLQLLFYSVGIGQISSEVPQNLSASRPQDRQFILSSKKLLLSDSGFYLCAWSPGDHQPQHFGDGTRLSIL.

This chain connects TRBV13 to TRBJ1-4; no clear D. This CDR3 region has 11 residues. Between the trimmed V and J ends, which lost 5 bases and 5 bases, there was a span of 3 bases. In germline, CDR1 is PRHDT, CDR2 FYEKMQ (reference sequence). CDR3 sequence (DNA): TGTGCCAGCAGCCTGAATGAAAAACTGTTTTTT. This encodes CASSLNEKLFF.

The chain employs TRBV18 and TRBJ1-3, with D perhaps TRBD1 (6 bases). Germline V CDR1 and CDR2: KGHSH, LQKENI. Trimming left V 2 bases short and J 0 bases short, with 14 bases between. The CDR3 runs 17 residues. The chain's CDR3 is CASSPGGARSSGNTIYF. The CDR3 DNA reads TGTGCCAGCTCACCAGGGGGGGCGCGGAGCTCTGGAAACACCATATATTTT.

The chain recombines TRBV6-5 with TRBJ2-3; no definite D call. The V end lost 4 bases, the J end lost 0 bases, and 11 bases lay between the germline ends. The germline CDR1 and CDR2 sequences are MNHEY and SVGAGI. The CDR3 is 15 amino acids. Here the CDR3 DNA reads TGTGCCAGCAGTTCCTCTGTTGGTAGCACAGATACGCAGTATTTT. Translated: CASSSSVGSTDTQYF.

The gene calls are TRBV2 and TRBJ1-2; D is unclear. V lost 3 bases to trimming and J lost 8 bases, with 7 bases between them. The germline CDR1 and CDR2 sequences are SNHLY and FYNNEI. The CDR3 runs 11 residues. This chain's CDR3 is CASSEEAGYTF. CDR3 DNA: TGTGCCAGCAGTGAGGAGGCAGGCTACACCTTC.

The chain has TRBV10-1 and TRBJ1-6, with 8 bases fitting TRBD1. The germline V gene has CDR1 WNHNN and CDR2 SYGVQD (reference sequence). The trim removed 6 bases at V and 9 bases at J, leaving 4 bases unmatched. The CDR3 consists of 13 residues. The chain's CDR3 is CASSGQGRSPLHF. For the CDR3, the DNA is TGCGCCAGCAGCGGACAGGGCCGTTCACCCCTCCACTTT.